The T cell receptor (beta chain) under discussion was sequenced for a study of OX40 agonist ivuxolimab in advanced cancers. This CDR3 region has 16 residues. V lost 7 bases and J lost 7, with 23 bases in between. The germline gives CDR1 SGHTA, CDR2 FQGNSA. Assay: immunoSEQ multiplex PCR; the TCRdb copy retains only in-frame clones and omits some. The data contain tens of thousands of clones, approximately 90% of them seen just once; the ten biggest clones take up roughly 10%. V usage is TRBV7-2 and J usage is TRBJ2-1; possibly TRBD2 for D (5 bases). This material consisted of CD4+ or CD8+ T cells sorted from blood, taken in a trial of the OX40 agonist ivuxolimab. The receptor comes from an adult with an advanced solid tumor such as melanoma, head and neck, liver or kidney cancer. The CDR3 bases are TGTGCCAGCACCAACCTGCGGACTGCCTCAAGGAATGAGCAGTTCTTC. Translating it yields CASTNLRTASRNEQFF.